Shown below are 23 T cell receptor beta chains from a single sample sequenced in a study of T cell responses to AZD1222 COVID-19 vaccine. Only in-frame clones appear in the TCRdb table, and some are missing; sequencing was by immunoSEQ multiplex PCR. The sample includes over 120,000 clones, over 75% of them seen just once. Material: peripheral blood, obtained 28 days after the second dose of the MenACWY control vaccine. The source of these receptors is an adult who received the MenACWY meningococcal vaccine as a control.

The rearrangement links TRBV5-6 to TRBJ1-1; D possibly corresponds to TRBD1 (5 bases). The V gene lost 2 bases and the J gene lost 4 bases, with 9 bases spanning the gap. CDR1 and CDR2 (germline): SGHDT, YYEEEE. CDR3 length: 13 amino acids. The CDR3 DNA is TGTGCCAGCAGCTTTGACAGTGTCACTGAAGCTTTCTTT. It translates to CASSFDSVTEAFF.

This chain connects TRBV11-3 to TRBJ2-1; TRBD2 matches 7 bases. V dropped 5 bases and J dropped 4; count of bases not matched to a gene: 11. The CDR3 contains 16 residues. Germline V gene sequence: CDR1 SGHNT, CDR2 YENEEA. CDR3 region: CASSPPPRLAYNEQFF. CDR3 nucleotide sequence: TGTGCCAGCAGCCCACCCCCCCGACTAGCTTACAATGAGCAGTTCTTC.

J is TRBJ2-5 and V is TRBV5-1; 13 positions match TRBD2. This CDR3 spans 15 amino acids. Germline CDR1 reads SGHRS; CDR2 reads YFSETQ. Trimming took 3 bases from V and 7 from J; bases not matched to a gene: 6. CDR3 sequence (DNA): TGCGCCAGCAGCTGGACTAGCGGGGGCTTGGCGACCCAGTACTTC. It translates to CASSWTSGGLATQYF.

CDR3 nucleotide sequence: TGTGCCAGCAGCTCCCACAGGACGTTCGAGCAGTACTTC. As protein: CASSSHRTFEQYF. The chain carries TRBV5-6 and TRBJ2-7, with D possibly matching TRBD1 (5 bases). Germline V gene sequence: CDR1 SGHDT, CDR2 YYEEEE. This CDR3 is built from 13 residues. V lost 3 bases and J lost 6, with 13 bases in between. Full variable domain (missing parts from reference TRBV5-6 and TRBJ2-7): DAGVTQSPTHLIKTRGQQVTLRCSPKSGHDTVSWYQQALGQGPQFIFQYYEEEERQRGNFPDRFSGHQFPNYSSELNVNALLLGDSALYLCASSSHRTFEQYFGPGTRLTVT.

The chain recombines TRBV7-2 with TRBJ2-1; either TRBD1 or TRBD2 may fit D (5 bases each). The germline V and J ends were trimmed by 6 bases and 6 bases, with 12 bases remaining between them. This CDR3 has 13 residues. Looked up from germline, CDR1 is SGHTA and CDR2 is FQGNSA. The DNA of the CDR3 is TGTGCCAGCAGTTCCACGAGGGGCAATGAGCAGTTCTTC. This encodes CASSSTRGNEQFF.

This chain joins TRBV28 and TRBJ1-2; 7 bases fit TRBD1. The CDR3 loop spans 16 amino acids. J gave up 0 bases and V 7 bases, and 11 bases lay outside the gene matches. Germline values: CDR1 MDHEN, CDR2 SYDVKM. The CDR3 DNA reads TGTGCCAGCAAGAGGCCTCAGGGGGATCCTAACTATGGCTACACCTTC. Residues: CASKRPQGDPNYGYTF.

The genes are TRBV7-2 and TRBJ2-1; the D gene is possibly TRBD2 (6 bases). V dropped 3 bases and J dropped 3 bases, with 15 bases sitting between them. Germline CDR1 reads SGHTA; CDR2 reads FQGNSA. The CDR3 extends over 16 amino acids. CDR3 DNA sequence: TGTGCCAGCAGCTTCTTAAGCGGGTTTCTCTACAATGAGCAGTTCTTC. Encoded protein: CASSFLSGFLYNEQFF.

The chain is built from TRBV19 and TRBJ1-1; D unresolved. CDR1 is LNHDA and CDR2 is SQIVND in the germline V gene (reference sequence). This CDR3 contains 14 residues. Between the trimmed V and J ends, which lost 5 bases and 4 bases, there was a span of 14 bases. CDR3 nucleotides: TGTGCCAGTAGTTTGGCGGTCGTCTCCACTGAAGCTTTCTTT. This translates into CASSLAVVSTEAFF.

This clone has only one observation. J is TRBJ1-1 and V is TRBV9; tentative D call: TRBD1 (6 bases). CDR1 and CDR2 from the germline V gene are SGDLS and YYNGEE. CDR3 length: 14 residues. V was shortened by 4 bases and J by 4 bases, with 14 bases between the two germline ends. CDR3 nucleotide sequence: TGTGCCAGCAGCCTCCGGGACACCTCCACTGAAGCTTTCTTT. Protein: CASSLRDTSTEAFF.

V is TRBV12-3 or TRBV12-4 and J is TRBJ2-2; D gene uncertain. The ends were cut back, 2 bases at V and 4 bases at J, with 2 bases in the middle. The CDR3 sequence is 12 residues long. In nucleotides, the CDR3 is TGTGCCAGCAGTTTACTCACCGGGGAGCTGTTTTTT. Translating it yields CASSLLTGELFF.

V usage is TRBV11-3 and J usage is TRBJ1-1; D is unclear. V was clipped by 7 bases and J by 0 bases, with 12 bases between them. CDR3 length: 14 residues. CDR1 is SGHNT, CDR2 YENEEA, per germline. The chain's CDR3 is CASKSGQLNTEAFF. The CDR3 DNA is TGTGCCAGCAAATCCGGCCAACTGAACACTGAAGCTTTCTTT.

The chain links TRBV18 to TRBJ1-5, with 7 bases identical to TRBD1. The CDR3 is 15 residues long. Per germline, CDR1 KGHSH and CDR2 LQKENI. The V gene end was trimmed by 3 bases and the J gene end by 7 bases; junction bases not matched to a gene: 9. For the CDR3, the DNA is TGTGCCAGCTCACCTTACGACAGGGACCGCCAGCCCCAGCATTTT. It is translated as CASSPYDRDRQPQHF.

The chain has TRBV2 and TRBJ1-1, with D possibly being TRBD1 (6 bases). Per germline, CDR1 SNHLY and CDR2 FYNNEI. Trimming shortened V by 9 bases and J by 4 bases, and 18 bases separated the two germline ends. The CDR3 runs to 14 residues. The CDR3 DNA is TGTGCCAGGGCTCCCGCCGGGGGGCCCACTGAAGCTTTCTTT. This sequence encodes CARAPAGGPTEAFF.

This sequence joins TRBV5-1 and TRBJ1-5; no clear D. Germline lookup yields CDR1 SGHRS and CDR2 YFSETQ. The germline V and J ends were trimmed by 2 bases and 3 bases, with 12 bases remaining between them. The CDR3 is 15 amino acids. As DNA, the CDR3 is TGCGCCAGCAGCTTCAATACTGGGGACAATCAGCCCCAGCATTTT. Translated, it gives CASSFNTGDNQPQHF. Full variable domain (outside the CDR3, taken from reference TRBV5-1 and TRBJ1-5): KAGVTQTPRYLIKTRGQQVTLSCSPISGHRSVSWYQQTPGQGLQFLFEYFSETQRNKGNFPGRFSGRQFSNSRSEMNVSTLELGDSALYLCASSFNTGDNQPQHFGDGTRLSIL.

The chain has TRBV4-3 and TRBJ1-4, with TRBD1 identical over 8 bases. V was pared by 1 base and J by 3 bases, with 7 bases of the junction left unmatched. CDR3 length: 17 amino acids. Per germline, CDR1 LGHNA and CDR2 YSLEER. The CDR3 reads CASSQGAQGGPNEKLFF. The CDR3 DNA reads TGCGCCAGCAGCCAAGGGGCACAGGGGGGACCTAATGAAAAACTGTTTTTT.

Notes on this clone: Mismatch with germline at one junction end may stem from a read error. The J gene is TRBJ2-2, the V gene TRBV7-7; TRBD1 matches 7 bases. The germline V gene has CDR1 SSHAT and CDR2 FNYEAQ (reference sequence). The CDR3 consists of 15 residues. CDR3 bases: TGTGCTAGCAGCCGGGACAGCGCCAACACCGGGGAGCTGTTTTTT. Amino acid sequence: CASSRDSANTGELFF.

The V call is TRBV7-2, the J call TRBJ1-1; D unresolved. In germline, CDR1 is SGHTA, CDR2 FQGNSA. CDR3 size: 13 residues. The V end lost 1 base, the J end lost 2 bases, and 5 bases lay between the germline ends. The CDR3 DNA follows: TGTGCCAGCAGCTTAGGATCTAACACTGAAGCTTTCTTT. This sequence encodes CASSLGSNTEAFF.

V and J are TRBV27 and TRBJ1-1; no firm D call. From germline, CDR1 is MNHEY and CDR2 SMNVEV (reference sequence). CDR3 length: 15 amino acids. Trimming left V 4 bases short and J 0 bases short, with 12 bases between. This CDR3 reads CASSSWQVVNTEAFF. CDR3 nucleotide sequence: TGTGCCAGCAGTTCATGGCAGGTTGTGAACACTGAAGCTTTCTTT.

The chain employs TRBV6-5 and TRBJ1-2; the match to TRBD1 covers 7 bases. The germline V gene has CDR1 MNHEY and CDR2 SVGAGI. CDR3 length: 14 residues. Unmatched junction bases numbered 7, after V lost 5 bases and J lost 4 bases. CDR3 region: CASSIRTGSYGYTF. The CDR3 DNA follows: TGTGCCAGCAGTATACGGACAGGAAGCTATGGCTACACCTTC.

V usage is TRBV25-1 and J usage is TRBJ1-3; TRBD1 might be the D (6 bases). The CDR3 spans 15 residues. V lost 3 bases to trimming and J lost 2 bases, with 11 bases between them. Germline lookup yields CDR1 MGHDK and CDR2 SYGVNS. The chain's CDR3 is CASSDPRTAGNTIYF. CDR3 coding DNA: TGTGCCAGCAGTGACCCGCGGACAGCTGGAAACACCATATATTTT.

The V and J genes are TRBV7-2 and TRBJ1-1; 10 bases are shared with TRBD1. V lost 5 bases, J lost 7 bases, and 10 bases stayed unmatched. The V gene's germline CDR1 is SGHTA and CDR2 FQGNSA. This CDR3 has 15 residues. The CDR3 nucleotides read TGTGCCAGCAGCCACACATCGGGACAGGGGTTTGAAGCTTTCTTT. Translation: CASSHTSGQGFEAFF. Full variable domain (missing parts from reference TRBV7-2 and TRBJ1-1): GAGVSQSPSNKVTEKGKDVELRCDPISGHTALYWYRQSLGQGLEFLIYFQGNSAPDKSGLPSDRFSAERTGGSVSTLTIQRTQQEDSAVYLCASSHTSGQGFEAFFGQGTRLTVV.

The rearrangement joins TRBV6-5 to TRBJ2-7, with a weak D call TRBD1 (6 bases). The length of the CDR3 is 15 residues. V lost 5 bases, J lost 1 base, and 15 bases lay in between. Germline values: CDR1 MNHEY, CDR2 SVGAGI. As DNA, the CDR3 is TGTGCCAGCAGTCGGGAAACAGGGATTTCCTACGAGCAGTACTTC. Protein sequence: CASSRETGISYEQYF.

The CDR3 protein is CASSSGLVLGEQFF. The CDR3 nucleotides are TGTGCCAGCAGCTCGGGACTAGTTTTAGGTGAGCAGTTCTTC. This rearrangement joins TRBV7-3 to TRBJ2-1; 8 nucleotides line up with TRBD2. Trimming cost V 4 bases and J 9 bases; bases outside gene matches: 8. Germline V CDR1 and CDR2: SGHTA, FQGTGA. The CDR3 loop spans 14 amino acids.